Sequencing of this T cell receptor beta chain was carried out in a study of blood T cell repertoires in COVID-19. Overall study: The United States, Italy and Spain provided the acute and convalescent COVID-19 samples. PBMCs, B-cell-depleted T cells, or T cells provided the cDNA or gDNA that made up the material.

The V gene's germline CDR1 is KGHSH and CDR2 LQKENI. Trimming removed 3 bases from V and 4 bases from J; junction bases left unmatched: 4. This CDR3 region has 15 residues. In the authors' methods: From reference gene primer amplification, estimates of nucleated cell counts were derived. This table comes from immunoSEQ multiplex PCR, and its TCRdb copy is limited to in-frame clones, with some not included. V and J calls and clone size come straight from that table; D and trimming were deduced from the DNA. The sample yields under 100,000 clones, 80% to 90% seen once. The receptor was isolated from a human donor in a cohort sampled during active COVID-19. This chain connects TRBV18 to TRBJ1-3; 9 nucleotides align to TRBD1. Material for sequencing was peripheral blood. The CDR3 spells CASSPGTGNGNTIYF. In DNA form, the CDR3 reads TGTGCCAGCTCACCCGGGACAGGGAACGGAAACACCATATATTTT.